This T cell receptor beta chain appears in the sequencing data of a study of blood T cells in healthy people across ages. As concerns this clonotype: The antigen is not known.

Then a second PCR, running about 6 to 12 cycles, was carried out with a sample-barcoded 5' primer and a J-beta primer mix. TCRdb reprocessed the 5' RACE reads via MiXCR and lists one record per CDR3 protein. The sample records roughly 1,500,000 distinct CDR3 sequences, roughly 45% being singletons. General study findings and limits: PBMC samples, being unsorted, prevented any conclusive comparison of naive and antigen-experienced cells. The study found more naive CD4+ cells and higher diversity in long-lived than aged donors. There was no known CMV status for donors, so expanded clonotype changes were possibly confounded.

The CDR3 loop spans 16 amino acids. Trimming took 6 bases from V and 1 from J, leaving 18 bases between them. This receptor was obtained from a woman between 18 and 29 years old in good health. The chain employs TRBV12-3 or TRBV12-4 and TRBJ1-2; unclear D gene. Sequencing was performed on blood. This CDR3 is CASSTGPPFNNYGYTF. The CDR3 DNA is TGTGCCAGCAGCACCGGGCCGCCATTTAATAACTATGGCTACACCTTC.